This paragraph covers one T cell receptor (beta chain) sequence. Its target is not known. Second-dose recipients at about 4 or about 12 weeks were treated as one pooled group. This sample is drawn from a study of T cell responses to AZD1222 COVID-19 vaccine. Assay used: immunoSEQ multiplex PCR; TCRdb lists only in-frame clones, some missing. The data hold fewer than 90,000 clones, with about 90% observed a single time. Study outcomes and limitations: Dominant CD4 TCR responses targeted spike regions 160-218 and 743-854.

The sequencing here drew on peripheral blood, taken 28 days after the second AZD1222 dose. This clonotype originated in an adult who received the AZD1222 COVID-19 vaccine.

The CDR3 DNA follows: TGTGCCAGTAGTATCGAGGGACGGGCTAACTATGGCTACACCTTC. Residues: CASSIEGRANYGYTF. The chain joins TRBV19 to TRBJ1-2, with a possible D match to TRBD1 (5 bases). CDR3 length: 15 residues. V shed 3 bases and J shed 0 bases, with 11 bases lying between them. Germline V CDR1 and CDR2: LNHDA, SQIVND (reference sequence).